The 14 T cell receptor beta chains given below trace back to one sample, sequenced in a study of blood T cell repertoires in COVID-19. The repertoire was sequenced with immunoSEQ multiplex PCR; TCRdb's copy has only in-frame clones and lacks some. There are roughly 190,000 clones in the sample; roughly 80% occur only once, and about 6.5% lies in the top ten. Sample: peripheral blood. These receptors were collected from a woman aged 40-49 years with acute or convalescent COVID-19.

The rearrangement uses TRBV6-5 and TRBJ2-2; D is undetermined. Per germline, CDR1 MNHEY and CDR2 SVGAGI. The CDR3 is 13 residues long. Trimming left V 7 bases short and J 6 bases short, with 12 bases between. The DNA for the CDR3 is TGTGCCAGCACAGAAAATCCGCCCGGGGAGCTGTTTTTT. It codes for CASTENPPGELFF.

The chain uses TRBV5-1 and TRBJ2-7; a weak D match, TRBD1 (6 bases). Looked up from germline, CDR1 is SGHRS and CDR2 is YFSETQ. V lost 1 base, J lost 1 base, and 12 bases lay in between. The CDR3 sequence is 15 residues long. The CDR3 protein is CASSLIGQLSYEQYF. Written as DNA, the CDR3 is TGCGCCAGCAGCTTGATAGGACAGTTGTCCTACGAGCAGTACTTC.

The chain carries TRBV5-1 and TRBJ2-2; 9 bases map to TRBD1. This CDR3 spans 15 amino acids. The V and J ends lost 5 bases and 4 bases, in that order; junction bases with no gene match: 6. Germline V gene sequence: CDR1 SGHRS, CDR2 YFSETQ. The CDR3 DNA follows: TGCGCCAGCAGTCCCGGGACAGGGCCCACCGGGGAGCTGTTTTTT. This codes for CASSPGTGPTGELFF.

This chain uses TRBV15 with TRBJ1-6; D is uncertain. This CDR3 contains 16 residues. Trimming shortened V by 9 bases and J by 1 base, and 16 bases separated the two germline ends. Germline-derived CDR1 and CDR2 are LNHNV and YYDKDF (reference sequence). The CDR3 reads CATSETYGSYNSPLHF. CDR3 DNA sequence: TGTGCCACTTCAGAAACCTACGGGTCCTATAATTCACCCCTCCACTTT.

CDR3 region: CASSGFLGTSRGGYTF. In DNA form, the CDR3 reads TGTGCCAGCAGTGGATTTCTGGGTACCTCAAGAGGTGGCTACACCTTC. The rearrangement joins TRBV6-4 to TRBJ1-2; the D is unclear. CDR1 MRHNA and CDR2 SNTAGT come from the germline V gene. The germline V and J ends were trimmed by 4 bases and 7 bases, with 22 bases remaining between them. This CDR3 spans 16 amino acids.

The chain links TRBV5-4 to TRBJ2-5; D is perhaps TRBD2 (6 bases). The V and J ends lost 4 bases and 5 bases respectively, with 9 bases between them. The V gene's germline CDR1 is SGHNT and CDR2 YYREEE (reference sequence). The length of the CDR3 is 12 residues. The CDR3 DNA sequence: TGTGCCAGCAGCCCAGGGAGGGAGACCCAGTACTTC. It translates to CASSPGRETQYF.

The V call is TRBV7-9, the J call TRBJ1-3, with D perhaps TRBD1 (5 bases). Germline lookup yields CDR1 SEHNR and CDR2 FQNEAQ (reference sequence). The CDR3 contains 15 residues. V shed 5 bases and J shed 10 bases, with 21 bases lying between them. CDR3 sequence reads: CASSRDEGPRGTIYF. The DNA of the CDR3 is TGTGCCAGCAGCCGCGATGAGGGACCGCGGGGGACCATATATTTT.

The chain recombines TRBV19 with TRBJ1-1; D not resolved. CDR3 size: 13 residues. CDR1 is LNHDA, CDR2 SQIVND, per germline (reference sequence). Between the trimmed V and J ends, which lost 7 bases and 4 bases, there was a span of 13 bases. The CDR3 DNA is TGTGCCAGTATAGAACAGTTGGGCACTGAAGCTTTCTTT. It yields the protein CASIEQLGTEAFF.

This chain connects TRBV9 to TRBJ2-3; a weak D match, TRBD2 (6 bases). CDR1 and CDR2 (germline): SGDLS, YYNGEE. The germline V and J ends were trimmed by 3 bases and 5 bases, with 19 bases remaining between them. The CDR3 contains 16 residues. CDR3 nucleotides: TGTGCCAGCAGCGGGACCATGGGGTTGCGGGAAGATACGCAGTATTTT. It codes for CASSGTMGLREDTQYF.

V gene TRBV3-1 (or the pseudogene TRBV3-2) combines with J gene TRBJ2-5; unclear D gene. This CDR3 region has 14 residues. V was pared by 5 bases and J by 8 bases, with 18 bases between. The V gene's germline CDR1 is LGHDT and CDR2 YNNKEL (reference sequence). The CDR3 bases are TGTGCCAGCAGCGCGTCTGGTGCGGTTGAAACCCAGTACTTC. Translated: CASSASGAVETQYF.

This rearrangement joins TRBV5-4 to TRBJ2-3; D is possibly TRBD2 (7 bases). Trimming took 0 bases from V and 1 from J, leaving 12 bases between them. The CDR3 extends over 16 amino acids. Germline CDR1 reads SGHNT; CDR2 reads YYREEE (reference sequence). DNA of the CDR3: TGTGCCAGCAGCTTGGGCGGGGGCGGAGGCACAGATACGCAGTATTTT. Translation: CASSLGGGGGTDTQYF.

This chain connects TRBV18 to TRBJ2-7, with D tentatively TRBD2 (6 bases). Germline-derived CDR1 and CDR2 are KGHSH and LQKENI. CDR3 size: 13 residues. V was trimmed by 8 bases and J by 6 bases, leaving 17 bases between them. The CDR3 sequence: CASAKSTGGEQYF. CDR3 nucleotide sequence: TGTGCCAGCGCCAAGAGTACCGGGGGCGAGCAGTACTTC.

The chain carries TRBV5-4 and TRBJ2-5; 14 nucleotides line up with TRBD2. The CDR3 is 14 residues long. From germline, CDR1 is SGHNT and CDR2 YYREEE (reference sequence). V dropped 7 bases and J dropped 5; count of bases not matched to a gene: 4. This chain's CDR3 is CASGTSGSRETQYF. CDR3 bases: TGTGCCAGCGGGACTAGCGGGAGTCGGGAGACCCAGTACTTC. The full variable domain, with the rest looked up from reference TRBV5-4 and TRBJ2-5, is ETGVTQSPTHLIKTRGQQVTLRCSSQSGHNTVSWYQQALGQGPQFIFQYYREEENGRGNFPPRFSGLQFPNYSSELNVNALELDDSALYLCASGTSGSRETQYFGPGTRLLVL.

The chain employs TRBV19 and TRBJ1-1; D not certain. The CDR3 is 12 amino acids. CDR1 and CDR2 from the germline V gene are LNHDA and SQIVND (reference sequence). V dropped 8 bases and J dropped 1 base, with 8 bases sitting between them. This chain's CDR3 is CASRPGNTEAFF. The DNA for the CDR3 is TGTGCCAGTCGCCCGGGGAACACTGAAGCTTTCTTT.